The 20 T cell receptor beta chains in this list originate from one sample, sequenced in a study of cytomegalovirus exposure and HLA in healthy donors. Both 60 Vbeta primers and 13 Jbeta primers went into the PCR. Sequencing was performed with immunoSEQ multiplex PCR; in TCRdb, only in-frame clones are kept and a portion is missing. The sample has around 170,000 clones, 71% seen once. The specimen was PBMCs. These receptor sequences come from a girl aged 5 to 17 in good health and CMV-seronegative.

With respect to this clone: Distinct nucleotide sequences in the sample also encode this CDR3. V usage is TRBV7-9 and J usage is TRBJ1-2, with 11 nucleotides matching TRBD1. The germline V gene encodes CDR1 SEHNR and CDR2 FQNEAQ (reference sequence). This CDR3 has 13 residues. The V segment lost 3 bases and the J segment 6 bases; nucleotides outside the gene matches: 0. The CDR3 is CASSLGQGDGYTF. DNA for the CDR3: TGTGCCAGCAGCTTGGGACAGGGGGATGGCTACACCTTC. Complete variable domain (other parts from reference TRBV7-9 and TRBJ1-2): DTGVSQNPRHKITKRGQNVTFRCDPISEHNRLYWYRQTLGQGPEFLTYFQNEAQLEKSRLLSDRFSAERPKGSFSTLEIQRTEQGDSAMYLCASSLGQGDGYTFGSGTRLTVV.

This clone has more than one count but fewer than ten. V usage is TRBV5-1 and J usage is TRBJ2-5; 9 nucleotides match TRBD1. The CDR3 is 15 amino acids. Germline V gene data show CDR1 as SGHRS and CDR2 as YFSETQ. The V gene end was trimmed by 2 bases and the J gene end by 4 bases; junction bases not matched to a gene: 6. CDR3 nucleotide sequence: TGCGCCAGCAGCTTAGGGGACAGGGTCGGAGAGACCCAGTACTTC. Residues: CASSLGDRVGETQYF.

The sample holds a few counts of this clone. The chain couples TRBV6-1 to TRBJ1-2, with 8 bases fitting TRBD1. There are 12 residues in the CDR3. CDR1 and CDR2 (germline): MNHNS, SASEGT. With V trimmed by 2 bases and J by 12 bases, 5 bases remained unmatched. This CDR3 reads CASSEQGAFNTF. DNA for the CDR3: TGTGCCAGCAGTGAACAGGGGGCGTTCAACACCTTC.

The chain has TRBV19 and TRBJ2-3; 16 nucleotides agree with TRBD2. The CDR3 is 17 residues long. After removal of 6 bases from V and 5 bases from J, the junction contained 8 bases not matched to a gene. Germline-derived CDR1 and CDR2 are LNHDA and SQIVND (reference sequence). The CDR3 DNA sequence: TGTGCCAGTAGGAGCCCGGGACTAGCGGGGGGGCAAGATACGCAGTATTTT. Translating gives CASRSPGLAGGQDTQYF. Complete variable domain (other parts from reference TRBV19 and TRBJ2-3): DGGITQSPKYLFRKEGQNVTLSCEQNLNHDAMYWYRQDPGQGLRLIYYSQIVNDFQKGDIAEGYSVSREKKESFPLTVTSAQKNPTAFYLCASRSPGLAGGQDTQYFGPGTRLTVL.

This clone was observed a few times. J is TRBJ2-1 and V is TRBV6-1; 8 bases match TRBD2. Germline CDR1 is MNHNS and CDR2 is SASEGT. With 4 bases clipped from V and 4 bases from J, the junction kept 12 bases outside the gene matches. The CDR3 runs 17 residues. CDR3 loop: CASSVIAGGPPYNEQFF. The CDR3 region has the DNA TGTGCCAGCAGTGTGATCGCGGGGGGACCCCCGTACAATGAGCAGTTCTTC.

This chain joins TRBV9 and TRBJ2-1, with D possibly matching TRBD2 (5 bases). Trimming shortened V by 3 bases and J by 6 bases, and 7 bases separated the two germline ends. The germline CDR1 and CDR2 sequences are SGDLS and YYNGEE. This CDR3 spans 12 amino acids. Here the CDR3 reads CASSGTPNEQFF. As DNA, the CDR3 is TGTGCCAGCAGCGGGACTCCCAATGAGCAGTTCTTC.

The rearrangement joins TRBV27 to TRBJ1-5; tentatively, D is TRBD1 (5 bases). Trimming removed 5 bases from V and 1 base from J, with 15 bases in between. This CDR3 is built from 16 residues. Germline CDR1 is MNHEY and CDR2 is SMNVEV (reference sequence). CDR3 sequence (DNA): TGTGCCAGCAGTCGAACCCAGGGAGGGAGCAATCAGCCCCAGCATTTT. It specifies CASSRTQGGSNQPQHF.

This clone has a handful of counts. V is TRBV4-1 and J is TRBJ1-5; perhaps TRBD1 as D (6 bases). The CDR3 loop spans 16 amino acids. Trimming removed 0 bases from V and 9 bases from J, with 18 bases in between. Germline lookup yields CDR1 MGHRA and CDR2 YSYEKL. The CDR3 here is CASSQDIGRGGGPQHF. The CDR3 bases are TGCGCCAGCAGCCAAGACATCGGCAGGGGCGGAGGGCCCCAGCATTTT.

The V call is TRBV4-2, the J call TRBJ1-6; D gene unclear. Trimming pared 5 bases from V and 5 bases from J, leaving 22 bases between. Germline V CDR1 and CDR2: LGHNA, YNFKEQ. The length of the CDR3 is 18 residues. CDR3 residues: CASSSQGNFREDNSPLHF. The CDR3 bases are TGTGCCAGCAGCTCCCAAGGAAACTTTCGGGAGGATAATTCACCCCTCCACTTT.

The chain uses TRBV19 and TRBJ1-2, with TRBD1 identical over 7 bases. V lost 8 bases and J lost 10; bases outside the gene matches: 10. The germline V gene encodes CDR1 LNHDA and CDR2 SQIVND (reference sequence). CDR3 size: 12 residues. CDR3 loop: CASEDRNLAYTF. The CDR3 DNA reads TGTGCCAGTGAGGACAGGAACCTTGCCTACACCTTC. Full variable domain (rest looked up from reference TRBV19 and TRBJ1-2): DGGITQSPKYLFRKEGQNVTLSCEQNLNHDAMYWYRQDPGQGLRLIYYSQIVNDFQKGDIAEGYSVSREKKESFPLTVTSAQKNPTAFYLCASEDRNLAYTFGSGTRLTVV.

V gene TRBV9 combines with J gene TRBJ2-1; TRBD2 agrees at 7 bases. V trimming: 4 bases; J trimming: 2 bases; junction bases outside the gene matches: 6. The CDR3 runs 15 residues. Looked up from germline, CDR1 is SGDLS and CDR2 is YYNGEE. CDR3: CASSLKSGAYNEQFF. The DNA for the CDR3 is TGTGCCAGCAGCCTCAAAAGCGGGGCCTACAATGAGCAGTTCTTC.

CDR3 sequence: CASTRTGTGNQPQHF. In DNA form, the CDR3 reads TGTGCCAGCACCCGGACAGGAACGGGGAATCAGCCCCAGCATTTT. The rearrangement links TRBV6-6 to TRBJ1-5; 7 nucleotides align to TRBD1. The germline V gene encodes CDR1 MNHNY and CDR2 SVGAGI (reference sequence). CDR3 length: 15 amino acids. Trimming cost V 7 bases and J 4 bases; bases outside gene matches: 10.

The chain combines TRBV19 with TRBJ2-3, with D uncertain. CDR1 is LNHDA and CDR2 is SQIVND in the germline V gene (reference sequence). V shed 5 bases and J shed 1 base, with 10 bases lying between them. The CDR3 runs to 14 residues. The chain's CDR3 is CASSSSVGTDTQYF. CDR3 nucleotide sequence: TGTGCCAGTAGTTCCTCGGTAGGCACAGATACGCAGTATTTT. Variable domain in full (rest from reference TRBV19 and TRBJ2-3): DGGITQSPKYLFRKEGQNVTLSCEQNLNHDAMYWYRQDPGQGLRLIYYSQIVNDFQKGDIAEGYSVSREKKESFPLTVTSAQKNPTAFYLCASSSSVGTDTQYFGPGTRLTVL.

The chain couples TRBV5-1 to TRBJ1-6; D might be TRBD1 (5 bases). The CDR3 is 18 residues long. Trimming shortened V by 2 bases and J by 0 bases, and 15 bases separated the two germline ends. Germline CDR1 is SGHRS and CDR2 is YFSETQ. CDR3 coding DNA: TGCGCCAGCAGCTTCGGGCAGGGTGTGAACTCCTATAATTCACCCCTCCACTTT. Translating gives CASSFGQGVNSYNSPLHF.

The chain is built from TRBV19 and TRBJ2-4; TRBD1 matches at 9 bases. Germline V gene sequence: CDR1 LNHDA, CDR2 SQIVND (reference sequence). V was clipped by 3 bases and J by 3 bases; unmatched bases: 12. This CDR3 is built from 18 residues. CDR3 sequence (DNA): TGTGCCAGTAGTATCCTTACCGGGACAGGGCAACTCAAAAACATTCAGTACTTC. Protein product: CASSILTGTGQLKNIQYF.

J is TRBJ1-2 and V is TRBV5-4; D perhaps matches TRBD1 (5 bases). Germline CDR1 SGHNT, CDR2 YYREEE (reference sequence). The CDR3 totals 13 residues. V lost 2 bases and J lost 2, with 7 bases in between. As DNA, the CDR3 is TGTGCCAGCAGCTTCGACAGAAACTATGGCTACACCTTC. This codes for CASSFDRNYGYTF.

V is TRBV6-5 and J is TRBJ2-1, with TRBD1 as a possible D gene (5 bases). The CDR3 length is 15 residues. Germline values: CDR1 MNHEY, CDR2 SVGAGI. Trimming stripped 2 bases from V and 2 bases from J, with 10 bases between. CDR3 DNA: TGTGCCAGCAGTTACGGTAGGGGCCCCTACAATGAGCAGTTCTTC. Residues: CASSYGRGPYNEQFF.

This chain connects TRBV7-3 to TRBJ2-3, with 9 positions matching TRBD1. V lost 5 bases to trimming and J lost 5 bases; unmatched junction nucleotides: 5. The CDR3 has 14 residues. CDR1 is SGHTA, CDR2 FQGTGA, per germline. CDR3 bases: TGTGCCAGCAGCCCGGGACAGGGCGGAGATACGCAGTATTTT. Protein product: CASSPGQGGDTQYF.

This clone has a single count. The gene calls are TRBV5-1 and TRBJ1-1; D gene uncertain. CDR1 SGHRS and CDR2 YFSETQ come from the germline V gene. The CDR3 is 15 amino acids. Trimming shortened V by 4 bases and J by 1 base, and 14 bases separated the two germline ends. The CDR3 loop is CASSENLAGNTEAFF. The CDR3 DNA sequence: TGCGCCAGCAGCGAGAATCTTGCGGGGAACACTGAAGCTTTCTTT.

V is TRBV2 and J is TRBJ1-5; the D gene is possibly TRBD1 (5 bases). The CDR3 sequence is 16 residues long. Germline V CDR1 and CDR2: SNHLY, FYNNEI. With 4 bases removed from V and 4 bases from J, the gap between germline ends came to 17 bases. CDR3 amino acids: CASSGDRDGRNQPQHF. The CDR3 coding sequence is TGTGCCAGCAGTGGCGACCGGGACGGGAGGAATCAGCCCCAGCATTTT.